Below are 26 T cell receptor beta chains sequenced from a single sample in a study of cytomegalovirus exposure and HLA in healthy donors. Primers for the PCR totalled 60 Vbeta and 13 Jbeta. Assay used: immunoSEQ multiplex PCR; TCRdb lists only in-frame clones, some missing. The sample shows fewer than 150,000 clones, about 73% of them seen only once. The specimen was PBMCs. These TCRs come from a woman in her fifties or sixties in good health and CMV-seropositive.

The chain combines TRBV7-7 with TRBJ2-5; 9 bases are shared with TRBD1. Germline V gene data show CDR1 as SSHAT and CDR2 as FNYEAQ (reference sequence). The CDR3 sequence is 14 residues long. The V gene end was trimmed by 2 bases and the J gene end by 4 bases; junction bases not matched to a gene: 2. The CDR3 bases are TGTGCCAGCAGCTTATCGGGACAGGGAGAGACCCAGTACTTC. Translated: CASSLSGQGETQYF.

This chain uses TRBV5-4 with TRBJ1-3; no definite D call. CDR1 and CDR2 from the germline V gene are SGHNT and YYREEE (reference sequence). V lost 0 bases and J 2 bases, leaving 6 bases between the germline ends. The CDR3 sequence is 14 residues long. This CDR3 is CASSLGQAGNTIYF. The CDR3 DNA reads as TGTGCCAGCAGCTTGGGGCAGGCTGGAAACACCATATATTTT. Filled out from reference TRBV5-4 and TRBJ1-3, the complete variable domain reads ETGVTQSPTHLIKTRGQQVTLRCSSQSGHNTVSWYQQALGQGPQFIFQYYREEENGRGNFPPRFSGLQFPNYSSELNVNALELDDSALYLCASSLGQAGNTIYFGEGSWLTVV.

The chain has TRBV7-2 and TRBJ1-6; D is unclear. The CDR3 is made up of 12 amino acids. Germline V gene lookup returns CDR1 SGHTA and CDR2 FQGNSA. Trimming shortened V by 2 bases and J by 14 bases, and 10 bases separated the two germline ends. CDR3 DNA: TGTGCCAGCAGCTTATCCGGGTTGGCCCTCCACTTT. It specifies CASSLSGLALHF.

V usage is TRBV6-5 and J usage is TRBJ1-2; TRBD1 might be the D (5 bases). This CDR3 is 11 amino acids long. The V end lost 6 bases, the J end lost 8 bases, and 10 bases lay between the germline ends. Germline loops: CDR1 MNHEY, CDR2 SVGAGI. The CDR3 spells CASSHGGGYTF. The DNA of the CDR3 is TGTGCCAGCAGCCACGGGGGAGGCTACACCTTC.

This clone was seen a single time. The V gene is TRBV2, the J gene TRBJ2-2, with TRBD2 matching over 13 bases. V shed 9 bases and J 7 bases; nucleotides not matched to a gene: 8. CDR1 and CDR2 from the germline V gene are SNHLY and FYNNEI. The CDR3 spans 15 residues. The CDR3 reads CASQGLAGKLGELFF. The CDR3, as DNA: TGTGCCAGTCAGGGACTAGCGGGGAAACTCGGGGAGCTGTTTTTT.

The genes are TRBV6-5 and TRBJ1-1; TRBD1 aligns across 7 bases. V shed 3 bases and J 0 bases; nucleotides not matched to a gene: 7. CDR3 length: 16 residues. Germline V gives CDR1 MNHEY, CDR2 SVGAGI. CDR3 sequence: CASSYKQGPMNTEAFF. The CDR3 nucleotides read TGTGCCAGCAGTTATAAACAGGGGCCAATGAACACTGAAGCTTTCTTT.

CDR3 loop: CASTKIGGGRETQYF. CDR3 in DNA: TGTGCCTCAACCAAGATCGGGGGGGGTCGAGAGACCCAGTACTTC. The V and J genes are TRBV19 and TRBJ2-5; 8 nucleotides align to TRBD2. The length of the CDR3 is 15 residues. After removal of 11 bases from V and 4 bases from J, the junction contained 15 bases not matched to a gene. Germline V gene lookup returns CDR1 LNHDA and CDR2 SQIVND (reference sequence).

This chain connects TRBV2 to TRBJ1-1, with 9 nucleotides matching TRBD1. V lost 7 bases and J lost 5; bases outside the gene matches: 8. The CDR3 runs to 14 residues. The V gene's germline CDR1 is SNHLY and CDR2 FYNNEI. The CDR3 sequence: CASIKQGARTEAFF. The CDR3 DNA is TGTGCCAGCATTAAACAGGGGGCGCGGACTGAAGCTTTCTTT.

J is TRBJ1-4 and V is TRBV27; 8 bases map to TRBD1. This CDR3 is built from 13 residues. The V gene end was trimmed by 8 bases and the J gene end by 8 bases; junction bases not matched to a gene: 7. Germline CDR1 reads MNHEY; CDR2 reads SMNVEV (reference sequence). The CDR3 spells CASSGQDFEKLFF. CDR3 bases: TGTGCCAGCTCGGGACAGGACTTCGAAAAACTGTTTTTT. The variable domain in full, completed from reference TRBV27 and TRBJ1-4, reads EAQVTQNPRYLITVTGKKLTVTCSQNMNHEYMSWYRQDPGLGLRQIYYSMNVEVTDKGDVPEGYKVSRKEKRNFPLILESPSPNQTSLYFCASSGQDFEKLFFGSGTQLSVL.

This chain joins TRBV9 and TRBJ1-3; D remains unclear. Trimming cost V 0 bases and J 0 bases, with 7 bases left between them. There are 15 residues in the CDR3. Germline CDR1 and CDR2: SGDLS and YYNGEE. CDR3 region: CASSVGGPSGNTIYF. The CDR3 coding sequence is TGTGCCAGCAGCGTAGGTGGGCCCTCTGGAAACACCATATATTTT.

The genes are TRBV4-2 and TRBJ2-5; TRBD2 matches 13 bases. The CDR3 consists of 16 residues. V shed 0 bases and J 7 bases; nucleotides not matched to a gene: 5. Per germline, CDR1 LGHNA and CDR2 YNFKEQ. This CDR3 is CASSQEGTSGVGTQYF. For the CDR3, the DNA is TGTGCCAGCAGCCAAGAGGGGACTAGCGGGGTCGGGACCCAGTACTTC.

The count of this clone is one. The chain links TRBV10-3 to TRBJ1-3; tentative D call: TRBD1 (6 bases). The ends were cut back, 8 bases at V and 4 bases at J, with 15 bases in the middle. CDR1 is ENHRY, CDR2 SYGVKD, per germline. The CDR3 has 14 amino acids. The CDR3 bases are TGTGCCATCCGGGGTGACAGGCAAGGAAACACCATATATTTT. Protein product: CAIRGDRQGNTIYF.

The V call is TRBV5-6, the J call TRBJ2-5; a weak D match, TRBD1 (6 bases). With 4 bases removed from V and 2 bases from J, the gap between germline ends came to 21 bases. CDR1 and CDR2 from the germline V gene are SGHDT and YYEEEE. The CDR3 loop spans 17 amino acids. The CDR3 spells CASSPRSSGVGQETQYF. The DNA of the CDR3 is TGTGCCAGCAGCCCACGGTCGTCAGGGGTGGGTCAAGAGACCCAGTACTTC.

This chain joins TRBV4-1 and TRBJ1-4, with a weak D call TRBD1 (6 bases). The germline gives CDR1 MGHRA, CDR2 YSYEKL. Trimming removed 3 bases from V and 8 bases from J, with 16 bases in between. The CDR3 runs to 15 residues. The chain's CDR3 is CASSQDTGIREKLFF. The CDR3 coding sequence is TGCGCCAGCAGCCAGGATACAGGGATACGCGAAAAACTGTTTTTT.

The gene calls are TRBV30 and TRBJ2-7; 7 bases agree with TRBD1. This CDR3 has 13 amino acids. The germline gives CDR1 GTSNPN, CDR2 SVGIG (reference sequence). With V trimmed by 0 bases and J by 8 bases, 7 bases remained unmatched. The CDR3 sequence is CAWSVSRGHQQYF. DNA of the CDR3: TGTGCCTGGAGTGTGAGTAGGGGGCATCAGCAGTACTTC.

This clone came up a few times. The CDR3 coding sequence is TGTGCCTGGAGCCTCCTAGCGGACACAGATACGCAGTATTTT. As protein: CAWSLLADTDTQYF. The genes are TRBV30 and TRBJ2-3; 7 bases align to TRBD2. This CDR3 comprises 14 residues. Trimming took 3 bases from V and 2 from J; bases not matched to a gene: 5. Germline V gene lookup returns CDR1 GTSNPN and CDR2 SVGIG (reference sequence).

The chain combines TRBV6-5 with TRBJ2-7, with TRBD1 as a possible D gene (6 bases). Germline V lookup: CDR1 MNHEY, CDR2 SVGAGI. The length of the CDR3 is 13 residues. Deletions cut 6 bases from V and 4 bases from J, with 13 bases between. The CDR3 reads CASRTTTGYEQYF. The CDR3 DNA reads TGTGCCAGCAGAACCACGACAGGTTACGAGCAGTACTTC.

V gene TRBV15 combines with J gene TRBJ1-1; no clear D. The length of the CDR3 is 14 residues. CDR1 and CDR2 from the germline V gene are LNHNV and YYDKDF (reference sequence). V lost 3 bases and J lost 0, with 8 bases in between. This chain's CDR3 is CATSSGVMNTEAFF. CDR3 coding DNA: TGTGCCACCAGCAGCGGAGTGATGAACACTGAAGCTTTCTTT.

CDR3 coding DNA: TGTGCCAGCAGCGTAGATGTAATTGTAGACATTCAGTACTTC. It codes for CASSVDVIVDIQYF. The rearrangement uses TRBV9 and TRBJ2-4, with no clear D. The CDR3 runs 14 residues. The V end lost 0 bases, the J end lost 8 bases, and 12 bases lay between the germline ends. Per germline, CDR1 SGDLS and CDR2 YYNGEE.

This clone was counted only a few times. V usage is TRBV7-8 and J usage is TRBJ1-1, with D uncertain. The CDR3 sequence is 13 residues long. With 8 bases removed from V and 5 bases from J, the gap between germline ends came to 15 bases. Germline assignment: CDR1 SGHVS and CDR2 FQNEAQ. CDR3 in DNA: TGTGCCAGCCGGCGGGAGCGAACTACTGAAGCTTTCTTT. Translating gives CASRRERTTEAFF.

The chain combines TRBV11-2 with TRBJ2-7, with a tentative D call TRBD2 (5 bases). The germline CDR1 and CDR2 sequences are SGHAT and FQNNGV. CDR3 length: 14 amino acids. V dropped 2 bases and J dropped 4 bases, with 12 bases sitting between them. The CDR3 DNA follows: TGTGCCAGCAGCTTACGGGGAGAGACATACGAGCAGTACTTC. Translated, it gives CASSLRGETYEQYF.

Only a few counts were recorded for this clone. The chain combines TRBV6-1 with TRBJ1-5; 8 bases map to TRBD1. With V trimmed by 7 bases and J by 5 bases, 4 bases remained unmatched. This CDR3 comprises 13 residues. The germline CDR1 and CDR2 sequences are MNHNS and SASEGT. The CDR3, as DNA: TGTGCCAGCAAGGACAGGGAGGATCAGCCCCAGCATTTT. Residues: CASKDREDQPQHF.

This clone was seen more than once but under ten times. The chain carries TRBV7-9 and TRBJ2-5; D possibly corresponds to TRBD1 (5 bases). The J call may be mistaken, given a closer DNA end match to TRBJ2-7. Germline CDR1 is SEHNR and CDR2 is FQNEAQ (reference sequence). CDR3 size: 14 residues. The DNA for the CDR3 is TGTGCCAGCAGCTTAGAGGGGTACGAAAACGAGCAGTACTTC. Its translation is CASSLEGYENEQYF.

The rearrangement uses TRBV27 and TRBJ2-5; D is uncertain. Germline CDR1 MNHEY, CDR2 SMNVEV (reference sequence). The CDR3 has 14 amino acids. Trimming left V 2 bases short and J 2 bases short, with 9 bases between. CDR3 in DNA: TGTGCCAGCAGTTTACTGCCCGGGCAAGAGACCCAGTACTTC. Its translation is CASSLLPGQETQYF.

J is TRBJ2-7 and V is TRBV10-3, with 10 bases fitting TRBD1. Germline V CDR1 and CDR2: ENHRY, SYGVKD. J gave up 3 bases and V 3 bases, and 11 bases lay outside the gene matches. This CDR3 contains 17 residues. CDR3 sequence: CAISEGYKGTGVYEQYF. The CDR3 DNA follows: TGTGCCATCAGTGAAGGGTATAAGGGGACAGGGGTCTACGAGCAGTACTTC.

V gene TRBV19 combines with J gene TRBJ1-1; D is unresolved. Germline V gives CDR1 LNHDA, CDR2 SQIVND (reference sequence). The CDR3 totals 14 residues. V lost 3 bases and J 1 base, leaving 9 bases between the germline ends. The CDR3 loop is CASSIMARNTEAFF. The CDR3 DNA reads TGTGCCAGTAGTATTATGGCCAGGAACACTGAAGCTTTCTTT.